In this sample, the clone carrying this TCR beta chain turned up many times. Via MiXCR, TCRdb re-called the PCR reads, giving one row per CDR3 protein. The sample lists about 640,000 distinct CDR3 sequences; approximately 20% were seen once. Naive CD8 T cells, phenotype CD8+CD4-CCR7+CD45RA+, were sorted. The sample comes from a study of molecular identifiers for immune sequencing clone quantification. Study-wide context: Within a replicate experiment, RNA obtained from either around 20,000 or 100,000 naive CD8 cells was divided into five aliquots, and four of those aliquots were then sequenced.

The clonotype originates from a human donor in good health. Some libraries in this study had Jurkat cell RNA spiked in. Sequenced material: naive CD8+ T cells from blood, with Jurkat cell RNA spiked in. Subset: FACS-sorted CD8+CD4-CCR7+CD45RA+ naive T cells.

The CDR3 DNA reads as TGTGCCAGCAGCCAAGAGATTTTTGGGGCAGACTATGGCTACACCTTC. Protein sequence: CASSQEIFGADYGYTF. J is TRBJ1-2 and V is TRBV14, with D perhaps matching TRBD1 (5 bases). The CDR3 extends over 16 amino acids. Per the germline V gene, CDR1 is SGHDN and CDR2 is FVKESK. The V and J ends lost 0 bases and 3 bases respectively, with 14 bases between them.